This T cell receptor beta chain was captured in a study of T cells in Graves' hyperthyroidism and ophthalmopathy (dated 2019 in TCRdb). The study in broad terms: To identify distinguishing TCR V-J signatures, a discovery cohort of about 100 patients was used, comprising 40 to 45 with Graves' ophthalmopathy and around 57 with stable Graves' hyperthyroidism. An independent validation cohort of 18 to 20 hyperthyroidism patients and more than 15 patients who later progressed to ophthalmopathy tested prospective prediction of ophthalmopathy. The approximately 98 discovery patients were randomly divided into training and test sets at a 7:3 ratio. The study also compared thyroid tissue and blood T-cell repertoires from roughly 6 Graves' hyperthyroidism patients. Following sampling, methimazole starting at 30 mg daily was given to hyperthyroidism patients, and high-dose intravenous methylprednisolone was given to ophthalmopathy patients. The paper describes TCR Vbeta CDR3 sequencing of about 140 peripheral blood samples, made up of 43 ophthalmopathy patients, some 80 hyperthyroidism patients and roughly 17 progressor patients.

Patients with uncontrolled infections, other autoimmune diseases, pregnancy or lactation were excluded. Diagnoses were based on clinical symptoms, serum thyroxine and TRAb, thyroid ultrasound and orbital computed tomography. Trizol reagent was used to extract total RNA, and RNA quality was then checked on an Agilent 2100 Bioanalyzer. Remarks on this clonotype: No cognate antigen has been identified for it. This may be a read error: a much more frequent sequence differs by one nucleotide.

Results and caveats for the whole study, not just this receptor: No statistical method was used to fix the sample size in advance, and group allocation was not hidden from the investigators. Most expanded thyroid clonotypes (frequency above 0.001) were also found in blood, which suggests that blood repertoires may mirror thyroid immune responses. In cross-validation, a model built on a 13 V-J signature told ophthalmopathy apart from stable hyperthyroidism with 85% to 90% sensitivity and approximately 84% specificity, and in testing the same model reached 80%/75%. In validation, the model predicted progression to ophthalmopathy a median of around six months before onset, with roughly 68% sensitivity and 72.22% specificity.

Amplification of TCR beta CDR3 regions was carried out from RNA transcripts. For the first round of RT-PCR on the TCR CDR3, the HTBI primer set was used together with the Qiagen OneStep RT-PCR kit. The libraries were constructed in a second round of multiplex PCR and then size-selected and purified. The libraries were sequenced on an Illumina HiSeq2000 using paired-end 100 bp reads. Per the authors' processing: SOAPnuke was used to process the raw data, with reads discarded if the reads contained adapters or uncalled bases, had a mean Phred below 15, or lacked an exact constant-primer or identifier match. High-quality paired reads were merged with COPE v1.2.5, and unique nucleotide sequences were defined as clonotypes. MiTCR v1.1 was used to align clonotypes to the IMGT TRBV, TRBD and TRBJ reference segments. Only V-J combinations with frequency above 0.0001, covering approximately 99% of repertoires, were analysed. A TCS score was defined as the ratio between F50 (clonal expansion) and ExV (chaos), using BLOSUM62-based TCRdist between CDR3 peptides within each V-J. Welch's t-statistics and random forest reduced fewer than 550 V-J features to 13, which were used in a naive Bayes classifier (R e1071). Thyroid-blood repertoire similarity was quantified with the Morisita-Horn index. The raw public reads went through TCRdb reprocessing: fastp at Q25, MiXCR clone calling, in-frame beta chains kept. Rows are combined by CDR3 protein, so each entry shows the most common genes and DNA. It is TCRdb's table, rather than the study itself, that gives the V and J calls and clone size. This sample holds over 650,000 distinct CDR3 sequences; just under 45% were observed only once. Under 8% of the sample belongs to the ten largest clones.

The sequenced material came from peripheral blood or thyroid tissue (not recorded which). This TCR was recovered from an adult man with Graves' disease, either hyperthyroidism or ophthalmopathy (not recorded which).

The nucleotides are TGTGCCAGCAGCATAGGCGTGGTGGGAGGACAAGAGACCCAGTACTTC. It translates to CASSIGVVGGQETQYF. The sequence is built from TRBV9 and TRBJ2-5; D gene: possibly TRBD2, on 6 matching bases. The CDR3 spans 16 residues, from the cysteine through the phenylalanine. Only the CDR3 region is kept as DNA, spanning 48 bases read in frame from base 1. V drops 4 bases and J drops 2 bases, leaving 18 bases in between. CDR1 and CDR2 were assigned from the germline V gene as SGDLS and YYNGEE.